One sample yielded the 26 T cell receptor beta chains listed below, sequenced in a study of cytomegalovirus exposure and HLA in healthy donors. The PCR ran on 60 Vbeta and 13 Jbeta primers. Sequencing used immunoSEQ multiplex PCR; TCRdb keeps in-frame clones, though not all of them. This table has 75,000 to 90,000 clones, less than 85% appearing once. Sequences were obtained from PBMCs. These receptor sequences come from a man aged 40-49 years in good health and CMV-seropositive.

This rearrangement joins TRBV4-1 to TRBJ1-1, with TRBD1 as a possible D gene (6 bases). From germline, CDR1 is MGHRA and CDR2 YSYEKL. Trimming cost V 8 bases and J 4 bases, with 20 bases left between them. The CDR3 runs 15 residues. In DNA form, the CDR3 reads TGCGCCAGCGGTAACAGTAGAGGGGGGGGCACTGAAGCTTTCTTT. Its translation is CASGNSRGGGTEAFF.

The chain links TRBV28 to TRBJ1-6; D perhaps matches TRBD1 (6 bases). Germline V gene data show CDR1 as MDHEN and CDR2 as SYDVKM. The CDR3 covers 12 residues. The V end was cut by 6 bases, the J end by 9 bases, with 9 bases between. The CDR3 sequence: CASRHRASPLHF. CDR3 coding DNA: TGTGCCAGCAGACACAGGGCTTCACCCCTCCACTTT.

The chain employs TRBV28 and TRBJ1-5; TRBD1 might be the D (6 bases). Germline CDR1 and CDR2: MDHEN and SYDVKM. With 8 bases removed from V and 6 bases from J, the gap between germline ends came to 26 bases. The CDR3 has 17 amino acids. The CDR3: CASFSPRAPIGGQPQHF. The CDR3 nucleotides read TGTGCCAGCTTTTCTCCCCGGGCCCCGATAGGGGGTCAGCCCCAGCATTTT.

The CDR3 nucleotides read TGTGCCAGCAGCTTAGGGGTCGGGGGGCCCCCGCCAGACAATGAGCAGTTCTTC. It specifies CASSLGVGGPPPDNEQFF. The rearrangement links TRBV7-2 to TRBJ2-1, with D maybe TRBD2 (7 bases). This CDR3 comprises 18 residues. The germline V gene encodes CDR1 SGHTA and CDR2 FQGNSA. Trimming cost V 1 base and J 5 bases, with 21 bases left between them.

This clone was found a few times. The chain links TRBV5-1 to TRBJ2-3, with 7 bases matching TRBD2. Germline V lookup: CDR1 SGHRS, CDR2 YFSETQ. The CDR3 has 16 residues. V lost 4 bases to trimming and J lost 7 bases; unmatched junction nucleotides: 15. This CDR3 is CASSMPRGGGSYTQYF. CDR3 nucleotide sequence: TGCGCCAGCAGCATGCCTAGGGGCGGGGGTTCATATACGCAGTATTTT.

This clone was detected once. V usage is TRBV27 and J usage is TRBJ2-1; D may be TRBD1 (6 bases). V gave up 1 base and J gave up 5 bases, with 9 bases separating them. Germline V lookup: CDR1 MNHEY, CDR2 SMNVEV (reference sequence). The CDR3 totals 14 residues. The CDR3 region has the DNA TGTGCCAGCAGTTTATGGGGGCCCAACAATGAGCAGTTCTTC. It encodes CASSLWGPNNEQFF.

In its sample, this clone was seen once. This rearrangement joins TRBV10-3 to TRBJ2-1, with 9 nucleotides matching TRBD2. The CDR3 consists of 13 residues. CDR1 is ENHRY, CDR2 SYGVKD, per germline. V shed 7 bases and J 5 bases; nucleotides not matched to a gene: 3. This chain's CDR3 is CAINSGGNNEQFF. CDR3 nucleotide sequence: TGTGCCATCAACAGCGGGGGGAACAATGAGCAGTTCTTC.

The rearrangement joins TRBV7-3 to TRBJ1-4, with 7 bases identical to TRBD1. J lost 2 bases, V lost 2 bases, and 14 bases had no gene match. The CDR3 length is 19 residues. The germline V gene has CDR1 SGHTA and CDR2 FQGTGA. CDR3 in DNA: TGTGCCAGCAGCTTATCCCTTATATTTAGACAGGGCACTAATGAAAAACTGTTTTTT. It codes for CASSLSLIFRQGTNEKLFF.

The CDR3 is CASSETRQGLYNSPLHF. The CDR3 region has the DNA TGTGCCAGCAGTGAAACCCGACAGGGACTTTATAATTCACCCCTCCACTTT. J is TRBJ1-6 and V is TRBV28; TRBD1 agrees at 7 bases. The CDR3 consists of 17 residues. V dropped 5 bases and J dropped 4; count of bases not matched to a gene: 11. Germline CDR1 is MDHEN and CDR2 is SYDVKM.

The chain is built from TRBV19 and TRBJ2-2, with 8 bases identical to TRBD1. Trimming at V came to 4 bases and at J to 0 bases, leaving 4 bases not matched to a gene. The CDR3 extends over 16 amino acids. The germline CDR1 and CDR2 sequences are LNHDA and SQIVND (reference sequence). The CDR3 sequence is CASSRGTGSNTGELFF. The CDR3 coding sequence is TGTGCCAGTAGTAGAGGGACAGGATCGAACACCGGGGAGCTGTTTTTT.

In the case of this clone: A read error may account for a junction end that differs from germline. This chain connects TRBV7-9 to TRBJ1-6; 7 bases are a match to TRBD1. The CDR3 loop spans 16 amino acids. CDR1 and CDR2 (germline): SEHNR, FQNEAQ (reference sequence). The CDR3 sequence is CSSSLRQGNANSPLHF. The CDR3 bases are TGTTCCAGCAGCTTGAGACAGGGCAATGCCAATTCACCCCTCCACTTT.

The CDR3 sequence: CASSLPLGGSRSYEQYF. The CDR3 coding sequence is TGTGCCAGCAGTTTGCCCCTCGGTGGTAGCCGCTCCTACGAGCAGTACTTC. V usage is TRBV28 and J usage is TRBJ2-7; no firm D call. Trimming stripped 3 bases from V and 0 bases from J, with 18 bases between. The germline gives CDR1 MDHEN, CDR2 SYDVKM. The CDR3 spans 17 residues.

This clone was seen more than once but under ten times. The chain recombines TRBV5-4 with TRBJ2-2; D unresolved. CDR3 length: 15 residues. Germline CDR1 reads SGHNT; CDR2 reads YYREEE (reference sequence). The V end lost 0 bases, the J end lost 0 bases, and 6 bases lay between the germline ends. The CDR3 region is CASSLGSPNTGELFF. DNA of the CDR3: TGTGCCAGCAGCTTGGGCAGTCCGAACACCGGGGAGCTGTTTTTT.

This sequence joins TRBV6-5 and TRBJ1-1; D not resolved. CDR1 is MNHEY, CDR2 SVGAGI, per germline. Trimming removed 7 bases at V and 4 bases at J, with 19 bases between. This CDR3 comprises 15 residues. This CDR3 reads CASTRSGGLSTEAFF. The CDR3 nucleotides are TGTGCCAGCACCAGGAGTGGAGGGTTGAGCACTGAAGCTTTCTTT.

The chain is built from TRBV7-6 and TRBJ1-3, with unresolved D. Germline CDR1 is SGHVS and CDR2 is FNYEAQ. V was cut by 0 bases and J by 0 bases, with 6 bases left in between. This CDR3 region has 15 residues. CDR3 residues: CASSLASYSGNTIYF. The CDR3 DNA sequence: TGTGCCAGCAGCTTAGCCTCCTACTCTGGAAACACCATATATTTT.

This clone was seen more than once but under ten times. The chain links TRBV29-1 to TRBJ2-1; D possibly corresponds to TRBD2 (7 bases). Deletions cut 4 bases from V and 2 bases from J, with 18 bases between. Germline loops: CDR1 SQVTM, CDR2 ANQGSEA. This CDR3 is 16 amino acids long. In nucleotides, the CDR3 is TGCAGCGTTGGGGAGAAAGGGGGAGGGCCCTACAATGAGCAGTTCTTC. It is translated as CSVGEKGGGPYNEQFF.

This chain links TRBV19 with TRBJ1-1; 7 bases align to TRBD1. J gave up 7 bases and V 5 bases, and 10 bases lay outside the gene matches. The V gene's germline CDR1 is LNHDA and CDR2 SQIVND (reference sequence). The CDR3 has 14 residues. The CDR3 sequence is CASSEQGFASEAFF. The CDR3 DNA sequence: TGTGCCAGTAGTGAACAGGGGTTCGCTAGTGAAGCTTTCTTT. Filled out from reference TRBV19 and TRBJ1-1, the complete variable domain reads DGGITQSPKYLFRKEGQNVTLSCEQNLNHDAMYWYRQDPGQGLRLIYYSQIVNDFQKGDIAEGYSVSREKKESFPLTVTSAQKNPTAFYLCASSEQGFASEAFFGQGTRLTVV.

This chain connects TRBV5-1 to TRBJ1-2, with D tentatively TRBD1 (6 bases). V dropped 4 bases and J dropped 0 bases, with 10 bases sitting between them. Germline CDR1 SGHRS, CDR2 YFSETQ. The CDR3 consists of 14 residues. The CDR3 sequence is CASSPDSPNYGYTF. Written as DNA, the CDR3 is TGCGCCAGCAGCCCGGACAGCCCTAACTATGGCTACACCTTC.

This clone showed up just once. The V gene is TRBV2, the J gene TRBJ2-4; perhaps TRBD2 as D (6 bases). This CDR3 spans 15 amino acids. The germline gives CDR1 SNHLY, CDR2 FYNNEI. Trimming removed 7 bases from V and 1 base from J, with 14 bases in between. CDR3: CASNLSGRAKNIQYF. The CDR3, as DNA: TGTGCCAGCAATTTGAGTGGGAGGGCCAAAAACATTCAGTACTTC.

This clone was detected once. The chain links TRBV10-2 to TRBJ2-2, with TRBD1 identical over 9 bases. The CDR3 totals 17 residues. Germline V gene sequence: CDR1 WSHSY, CDR2 SAAADI. The ends lost 2 bases at V and 4 bases at J; junction bases unmatched: 8. CDR3 sequence: CASSEVGQGFRTGELFF. DNA of the CDR3: TGCGCCAGCAGTGAGGTTGGACAGGGGTTCCGCACCGGGGAGCTGTTTTTT.

The genes are TRBV2 and TRBJ2-6, with 8 bases identical to TRBD1. The CDR3 is 18 amino acids. V trimming: 6 bases; J trimming: 0 bases; junction bases outside the gene matches: 10. CDR1 is SNHLY, CDR2 FYNNEI, per germline. CDR3 residues: CASRPGTGHLSGANVLTF. The CDR3 coding sequence is TGTGCCAGCAGGCCCGGGACAGGACATCTCTCTGGGGCCAACGTCCTGACTTTC.

The chain recombines TRBV15 with TRBJ2-1; 11 positions match TRBD2. V lost 1 base to trimming and J lost 3 bases; unmatched junction nucleotides: 2. Per the germline V gene, CDR1 is LNHNV and CDR2 is YYDKDF (reference sequence). This CDR3 has 16 amino acids. The CDR3 here is CATSRVAGGVYNEQFF. CDR3 DNA: TGTGCCACCAGCAGAGTAGCGGGGGGGGTCTACAATGAGCAGTTCTTC.

The rearrangement links TRBV13 to TRBJ1-1, with TRBD1 as a possible D gene (5 bases). Germline lookup yields CDR1 PRHDT and CDR2 FYEKMQ (reference sequence). V was shortened by 0 bases and J by 1 base, with 6 bases between the two germline ends. The CDR3 runs to 14 residues. CDR3 nucleotides: TGTGCCAGCAGCTTAGGGGGGGGGAACACTGAAGCTTTCTTT. Amino acid sequence: CASSLGGGNTEAFF.

This chain uses TRBV4-1 with TRBJ1-2; D is ambiguous. The ends were cut back, 1 base at V and 11 bases at J, with 14 bases in the middle. The V gene's germline CDR1 is MGHRA and CDR2 YSYEKL. This CDR3 region has 13 residues. CDR3 loop: CASSQVGFGEYTF. CDR3 bases: TGCGCCAGCAGCCAAGTAGGGTTCGGGGAGTACACCTTC.

The chain employs TRBV28 and TRBJ2-7; TRBD2 aligns across 7 bases. Germline V lookup: CDR1 MDHEN, CDR2 SYDVKM. V was pared by 2 bases and J by 6 bases, with 16 bases of the junction left unmatched. The CDR3 length is 17 residues. The CDR3 DNA reads as TGTGCCAGCAGTTTAACAAAGCTGGGGGGAGGGCACCCCGAGCAGTACTTC. Its translation: CASSLTKLGGGHPEQYF.

In this sample, this clone turned up once. The CDR3 DNA reads as TGTGCCAGCAGTGTGGCGACAGGGGGCGGAATCTATGGCTACACCTTC. It yields the protein CASSVATGGGIYGYTF. The rearrangement links TRBV6-1 to TRBJ1-2, with 10 bases aligning to TRBD1. Germline assignment: CDR1 MNHNS and CDR2 SASEGT. This CDR3 contains 16 residues. The junction had 9 bases not matched to a gene; V was cut back by 4 bases and J by 4 bases.